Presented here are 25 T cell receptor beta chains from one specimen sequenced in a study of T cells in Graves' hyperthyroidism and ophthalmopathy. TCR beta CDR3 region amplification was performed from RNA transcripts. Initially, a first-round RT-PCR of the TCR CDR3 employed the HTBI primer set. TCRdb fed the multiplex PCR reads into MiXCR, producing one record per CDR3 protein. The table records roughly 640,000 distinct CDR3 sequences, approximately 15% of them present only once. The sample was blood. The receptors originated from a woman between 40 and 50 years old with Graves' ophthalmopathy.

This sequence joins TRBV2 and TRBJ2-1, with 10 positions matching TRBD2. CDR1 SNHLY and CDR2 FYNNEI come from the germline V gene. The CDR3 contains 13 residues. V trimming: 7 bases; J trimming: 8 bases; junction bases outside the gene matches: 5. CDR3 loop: CASTASGSDEQFF. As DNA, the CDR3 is TGTGCCAGCACGGCTAGCGGGAGCGATGAGCAGTTCTTC.

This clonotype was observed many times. CDR3 in amino acids: CASSQDLQSAETQYF. The CDR3 DNA reads as TGTGCCAGCAGCCAAGATCTACAGTCAGCGGAGACCCAGTACTTC. The chain employs TRBV3-1 and TRBJ2-5; D ambiguous. Germline V gives CDR1 LGHDT, CDR2 YNNKEL (reference sequence). The CDR3 has 15 residues. Trimming cost V 0 bases and J 5 bases, with 13 bases left between them.

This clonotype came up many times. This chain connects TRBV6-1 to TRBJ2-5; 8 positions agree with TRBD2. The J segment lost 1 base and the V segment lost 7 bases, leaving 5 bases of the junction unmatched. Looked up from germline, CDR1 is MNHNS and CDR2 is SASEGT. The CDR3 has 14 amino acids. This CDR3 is CASMAGGPQETQYF. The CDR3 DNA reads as TGTGCCAGCATGGCGGGGGGTCCCCAAGAGACCCAGTACTTC.

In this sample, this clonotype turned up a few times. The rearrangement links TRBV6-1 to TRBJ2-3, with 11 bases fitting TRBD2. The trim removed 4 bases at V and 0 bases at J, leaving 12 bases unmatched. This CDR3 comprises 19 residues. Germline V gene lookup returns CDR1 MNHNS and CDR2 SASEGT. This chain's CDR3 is CASSAASGGPKFSTDTQYF. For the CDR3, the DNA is TGTGCCAGCAGTGCGGCTAGCGGGGGGCCCAAGTTCAGCACAGATACGCAGTATTTT.

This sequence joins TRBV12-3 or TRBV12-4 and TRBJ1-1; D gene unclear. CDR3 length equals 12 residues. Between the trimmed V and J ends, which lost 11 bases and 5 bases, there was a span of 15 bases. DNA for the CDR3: TGTGCCTTAGGGTGGGGTGGAACTGAAGCTTTCTTT. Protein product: CALGWGGTEAFF.

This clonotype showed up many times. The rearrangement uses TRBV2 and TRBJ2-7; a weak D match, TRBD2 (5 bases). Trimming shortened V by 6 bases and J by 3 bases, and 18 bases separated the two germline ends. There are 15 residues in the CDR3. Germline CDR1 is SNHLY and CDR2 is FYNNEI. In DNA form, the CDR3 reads TGTGCCAGCAGGTCTCCGAAACTAGTAAACTACGAGCAGTACTTC. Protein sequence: CASRSPKLVNYEQYF.

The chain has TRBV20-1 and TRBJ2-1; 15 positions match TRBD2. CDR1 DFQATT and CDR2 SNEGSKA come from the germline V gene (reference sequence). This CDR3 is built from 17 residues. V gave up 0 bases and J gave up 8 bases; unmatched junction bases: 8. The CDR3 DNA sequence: TGCAGTGCTAGAGATAATCCTGGACTAGCGGGAGGGGATGAGCAGTTCTTC. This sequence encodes CSARDNPGLAGGDEQFF.

The CDR3 bases are TGCGCCAGCAGCCCCGGACCGGGACAGGGGTCCGTGAAAGGCTACACCTTC. Translation: CASSPGPGQGSVKGYTF. The chain is built from TRBV5-1 and TRBJ1-2; 10 bases line up with TRBD1. The CDR3 contains 17 residues. Germline V lookup: CDR1 SGHRS, CDR2 YFSETQ. V was clipped by 4 bases and J by 8 bases; unmatched bases: 17.

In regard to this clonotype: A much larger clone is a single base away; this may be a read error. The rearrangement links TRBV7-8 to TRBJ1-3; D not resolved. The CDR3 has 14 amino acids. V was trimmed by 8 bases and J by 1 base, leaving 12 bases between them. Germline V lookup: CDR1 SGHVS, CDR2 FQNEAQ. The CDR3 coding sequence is TGTGCCAGCGTTGCGGGGATTTCTGGAAACACCATATATTTT. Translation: CASVAGISGNTIYF.

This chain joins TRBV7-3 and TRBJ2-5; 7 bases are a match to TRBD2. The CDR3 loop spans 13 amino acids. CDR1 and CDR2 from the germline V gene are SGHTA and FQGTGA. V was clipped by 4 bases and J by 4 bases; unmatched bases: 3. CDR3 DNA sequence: TGTGCCAGCAGCTCGAGCGGGACAGAGACCCAGTACTTC. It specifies CASSSSGTETQYF.

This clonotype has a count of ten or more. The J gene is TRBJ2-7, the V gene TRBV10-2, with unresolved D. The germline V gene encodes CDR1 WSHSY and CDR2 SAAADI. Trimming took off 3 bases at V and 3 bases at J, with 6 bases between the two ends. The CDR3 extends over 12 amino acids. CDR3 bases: TGCGCCAGCAGTGAAGGCTTCTACGAGCAGTACTTC. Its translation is CASSEGFYEQYF.

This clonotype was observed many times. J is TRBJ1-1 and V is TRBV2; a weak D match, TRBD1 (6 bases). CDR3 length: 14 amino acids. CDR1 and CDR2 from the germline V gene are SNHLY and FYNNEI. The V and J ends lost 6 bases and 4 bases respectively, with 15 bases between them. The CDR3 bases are TGTGCCAGCAGACGTCAGGGGAATAGCACTGAAGCTTTCTTT. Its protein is CASRRQGNSTEAFF.

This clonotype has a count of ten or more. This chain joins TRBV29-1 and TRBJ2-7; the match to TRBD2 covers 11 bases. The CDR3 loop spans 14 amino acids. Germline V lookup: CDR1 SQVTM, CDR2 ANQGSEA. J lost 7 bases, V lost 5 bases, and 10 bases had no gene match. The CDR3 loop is CSVYGTSGSGEQYF. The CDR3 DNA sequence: TGCAGCGTTTACGGGACTAGCGGCTCAGGGGAGCAGTACTTC.

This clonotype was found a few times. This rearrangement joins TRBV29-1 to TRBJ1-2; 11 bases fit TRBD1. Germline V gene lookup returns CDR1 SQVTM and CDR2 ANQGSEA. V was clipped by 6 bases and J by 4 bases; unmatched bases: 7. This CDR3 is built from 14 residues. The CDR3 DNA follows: TGCAGCGTCAAGGACAGGGGGCGTTTCTATGGCTACACCTTC. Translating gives CSVKDRGRFYGYTF.

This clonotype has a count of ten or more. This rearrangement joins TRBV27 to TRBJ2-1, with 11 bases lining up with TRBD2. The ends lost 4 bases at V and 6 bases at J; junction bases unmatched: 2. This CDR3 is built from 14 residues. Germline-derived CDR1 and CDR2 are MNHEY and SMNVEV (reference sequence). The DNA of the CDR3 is TGTGCCAGCAGTTCACTAGCGGGAGTCAATGAGCAGTTCTTC. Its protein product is CASSSLAGVNEQFF.

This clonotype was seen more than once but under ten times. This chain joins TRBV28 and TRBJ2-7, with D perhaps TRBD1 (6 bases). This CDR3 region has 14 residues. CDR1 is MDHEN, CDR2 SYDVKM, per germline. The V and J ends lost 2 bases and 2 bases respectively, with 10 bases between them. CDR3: CASSLGTSPYEQYF. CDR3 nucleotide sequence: TGTGCCAGCAGTTTAGGGACATCACCCTACGAGCAGTACTTC.

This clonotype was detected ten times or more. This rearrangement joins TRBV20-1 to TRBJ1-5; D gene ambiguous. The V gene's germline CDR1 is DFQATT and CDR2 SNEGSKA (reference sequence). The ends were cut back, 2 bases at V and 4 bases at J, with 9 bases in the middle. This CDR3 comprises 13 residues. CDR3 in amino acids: CSARSVENQPQHF. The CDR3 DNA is TGCAGTGCTAGAAGTGTAGAGAATCAGCCCCAGCATTTT.

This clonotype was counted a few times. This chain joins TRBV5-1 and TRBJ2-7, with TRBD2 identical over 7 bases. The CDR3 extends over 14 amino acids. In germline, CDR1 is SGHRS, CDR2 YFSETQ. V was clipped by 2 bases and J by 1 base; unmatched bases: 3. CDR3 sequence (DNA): TGCGCCAGCAGCTTCGGACTAGATTCCTACGAGCAGTACTTC. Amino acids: CASSFGLDSYEQYF.

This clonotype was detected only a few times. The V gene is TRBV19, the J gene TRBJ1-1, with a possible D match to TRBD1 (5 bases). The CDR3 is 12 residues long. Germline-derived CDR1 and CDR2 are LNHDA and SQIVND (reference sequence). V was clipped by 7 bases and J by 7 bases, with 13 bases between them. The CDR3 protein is CASKVGDDEAFF. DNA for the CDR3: TGTGCCAGTAAGGTAGGGGACGATGAAGCTTTCTTT.

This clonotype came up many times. CDR3 nucleotide sequence: TGCAGTGCGCCGGGACAGGGGGCCTACGAGCAGTACTTC. Its translation is CSAPGQGAYEQYF. The V call is TRBV20-1, the J call TRBJ2-7, with 11 bases lining up with TRBD1. The CDR3 spans 13 residues. Trimming took 6 bases from V and 2 from J; bases not matched to a gene: 3. Germline V gene data show CDR1 as DFQATT and CDR2 as SNEGSKA (reference sequence).

The CDR3 sequence: CSARWGGNNEQFF. In DNA, the CDR3 is TGCAGTGCTAGATGGGGGGGTAACAATGAGCAGTTCTTC. The chain is built from TRBV20-1 and TRBJ2-1; 7 bases fit TRBD2. The V gene end was trimmed by 2 bases and the J gene end by 5 bases; junction bases not matched to a gene: 3. The CDR3 loop spans 13 amino acids. The germline gives CDR1 DFQATT, CDR2 SNEGSKA (reference sequence).

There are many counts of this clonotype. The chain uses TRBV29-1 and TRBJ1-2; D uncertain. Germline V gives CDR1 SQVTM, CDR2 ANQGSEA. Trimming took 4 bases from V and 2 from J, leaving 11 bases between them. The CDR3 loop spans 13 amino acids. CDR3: CSVVAPVNYGYTF. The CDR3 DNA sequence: TGCAGCGTTGTAGCGCCGGTAAACTATGGCTACACCTTC.

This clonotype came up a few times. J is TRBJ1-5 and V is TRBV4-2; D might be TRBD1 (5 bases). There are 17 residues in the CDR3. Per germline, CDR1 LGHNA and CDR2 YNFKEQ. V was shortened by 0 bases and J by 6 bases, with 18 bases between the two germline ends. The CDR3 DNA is TGTGCCAGCAGCCAAGATGGAGGTGGGCAGGGTGGTCAGCCCCAGCATTTT. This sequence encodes CASSQDGGGQGGQPQHF.

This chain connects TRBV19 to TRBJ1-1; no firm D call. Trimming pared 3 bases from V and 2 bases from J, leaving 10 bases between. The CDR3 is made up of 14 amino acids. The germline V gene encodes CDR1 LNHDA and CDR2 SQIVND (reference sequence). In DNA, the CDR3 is TGTGCCAGTAGTATCGGCAGGACCAACACTGAAGCTTTCTTT. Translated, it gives CASSIGRTNTEAFF.

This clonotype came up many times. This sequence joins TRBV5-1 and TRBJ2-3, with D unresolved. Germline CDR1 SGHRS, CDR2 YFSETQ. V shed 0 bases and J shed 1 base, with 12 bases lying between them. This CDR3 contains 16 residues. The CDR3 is CASSLEQVARTDTQYF. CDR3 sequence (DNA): TGCGCCAGCAGCTTGGAGCAGGTCGCCCGCACAGATACGCAGTATTTT. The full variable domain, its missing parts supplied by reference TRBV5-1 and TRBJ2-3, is KAGVTQTPRYLIKTRGQQVTLSCSPISGHRSVSWYQQTPGQGLQFLFEYFSETQRNKGNFPGRFSGRQFSNSRSEMNVSTLELGDSALYLCASSLEQVARTDTQYFGPGTRLTVL.